A selection of T cell receptor beta chains follows, all from one sample in a study of T cells after yellow fever vaccination. TCRdb redid the calling of the 5' RACE reads with MiXCR, one entry per CDR3 protein. The data show 450,000 to 650,000 distinct CDR3 sequences, 20% to 25% seen once. Sequenced material: PBMCs, taken 20 to 25 days after the first yellow fever vaccination. These receptors were taken from a man between 18 and 35 years old who received the YFV17D yellow fever vaccine. The CDR3 runs from the conserved cysteine through the conserved F or W. D genes are given only for firm matches. The size of a clone is reported for some rows only, either as once, few or many, or as a class for expanded clones.

cdr3_aa,cdr3_nt,v_call,d_call,j_call,clone_size,cdr3_length
CASSEPPGRGDTQYF,TGCGCCAGCAGCGAGCCACCCGGGAGGGGAGATACGCAGTATTTT,TRBV10-2,TRBD2,TRBJ2-3,few,15
CASGIGGQETQYF,TGCGCCAGCGGTATCGGGGGACAAGAGACCCAGTACTTC,TRBV5-1,NA,TRBJ2-5,NA,13
CASSLRVATGTGGTEAFF,TGTGCCAGCAGCTTACGGGTAGCTACAGGGACAGGGGGTACTGAAGCTTTCTTT,TRBV6-5,TRBD1,TRBJ1-1,NA,18
CASSMAPGVGGELFF,TGTGCCAGTAGTATGGCGCCCGGGGTTGGCGGGGAGCTGTTTTTT,TRBV19,NA,TRBJ2-2,NA,15
CASSSYQGAGGYTF,TGTGCCAGCAGCTCCTACCAGGGGGCAGGTGGCTACACCTTC,TRBV7-2,TRBD1,TRBJ1-2,few,14
CASSLGGGLGPTDTQYF,TGTGCCAGCTCTTTAGGCGGAGGGTTGGGGCCCACAGATACGCAGTATTTT,TRBV27,NA,TRBJ2-3,NA,17
CASILAGTETYNEQFF,TGTGCCAGCATACTAGCCGGGACCGAGACCTACAATGAGCAGTTCTTC,TRBV6-5,NA,TRBJ2-1,many,16
CASSGVGGTGELFF,TGTGCCAGTAGTGGGGTAGGGGGCACCGGGGAGCTGTTTTTT,TRBV19,NA,TRBJ2-2,many,14
CASSLSRIGTQYF,TGTGCCAGCAGCTTGTCTAGAATAGGGACCCAGTACTTC,TRBV5-8,NA,TRBJ2-5,NA,13
CASSQERRTNQPQHF,TGCGCCAGCAGCCAAGAGCGCAGGACCAATCAGCCCCAGCATTTT,TRBV4-1,NA,TRBJ1-5,few,15